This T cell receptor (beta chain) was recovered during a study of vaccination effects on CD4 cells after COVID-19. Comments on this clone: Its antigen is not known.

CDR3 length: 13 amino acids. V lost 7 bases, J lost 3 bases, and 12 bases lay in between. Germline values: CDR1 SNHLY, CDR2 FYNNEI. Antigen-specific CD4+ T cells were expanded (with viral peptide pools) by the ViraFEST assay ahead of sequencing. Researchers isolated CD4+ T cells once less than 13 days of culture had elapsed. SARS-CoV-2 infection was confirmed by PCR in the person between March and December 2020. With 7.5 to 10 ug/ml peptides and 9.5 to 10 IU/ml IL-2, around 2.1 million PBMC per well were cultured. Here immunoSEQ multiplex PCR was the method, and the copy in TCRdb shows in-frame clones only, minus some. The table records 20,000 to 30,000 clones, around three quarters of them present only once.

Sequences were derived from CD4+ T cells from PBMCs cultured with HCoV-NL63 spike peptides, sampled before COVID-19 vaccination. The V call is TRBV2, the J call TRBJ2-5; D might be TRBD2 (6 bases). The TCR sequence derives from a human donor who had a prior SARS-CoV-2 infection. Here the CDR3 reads CASNLAAEETQYF. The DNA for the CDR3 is TGTGCCAGCAACTTAGCGGCCGAAGAGACCCAGTACTTC. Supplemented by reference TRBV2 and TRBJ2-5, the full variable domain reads EPEVTQTPSHQVTQMGQEVILRCVPISNHLYFYWYRQILGQKVEFLVSFYNNEISEKSEIFDDQFSVERPDGSNFTLKIRSTKLEDSAMYFCASNLAAEETQYFGPGTRLLVL.